What follows are 30 T cell receptor beta chains derived from one specimen sequenced in a study of T cells in Graves' hyperthyroidism and ophthalmopathy. Amplified regions were TCR beta CDR3 sequences from RNA transcripts. First-round RT-PCR with HTBI primers amplified the TCR CDR3 region. TCRdb analysed the multiplex PCR reads with MiXCR anew, one entry per CDR3 protein. The repertoire holds about 380,000 distinct CDR3 sequences, with about 18% as singletons. Sequenced: blood. All receptors come from a man younger than 30 with Graves' ophthalmopathy.

This sequence joins TRBV13 and TRBJ2-1, with 9 nucleotides matching TRBD2. Trimming removed 5 bases from V and 7 bases from J; junction bases left unmatched: 12. The CDR3 length is 16 residues. The germline V gene encodes CDR1 PRHDT and CDR2 FYEKMQ (reference sequence). The CDR3 DNA sequence: TGTGCCAGCAGCCCAGGCGCGGGGGGGGCTGGAAATGAGCAGTTCTTC. Protein sequence: CASSPGAGGAGNEQFF.

This sequence joins TRBV10-3 and TRBJ2-7; 9 nucleotides match TRBD1. V was pared by 6 bases and J by 3 bases, with 6 bases of the junction left unmatched. The CDR3 runs 14 residues. Looked up from germline, CDR1 is ENHRY and CDR2 is SYGVKD. CDR3 in DNA: TGTGCCATCAGCGACGGACAGGGGATCTACGAGCAGTACTTC. Its translation: CAISDGQGIYEQYF.

The rearrangement joins TRBV13 to TRBJ1-5, with 11 bases lining up with TRBD1. J lost 6 bases, V lost 3 bases, and 19 bases had no gene match. CDR1 PRHDT and CDR2 FYEKMQ come from the germline V gene (reference sequence). The CDR3 spans 20 residues. The CDR3 region is CASSLSTGDRDRGGIQPQHF. The CDR3 bases are TGTGCCAGCAGCTTGAGTACTGGGGACAGGGACAGGGGGGGAATTCAGCCCCAGCATTTT.

This clonotype was recorded at least ten times. V usage is TRBV18 and J usage is TRBJ2-1, with 8 bases lining up with TRBD2. Germline values: CDR1 KGHSH, CDR2 LQKENI. V was clipped by 2 bases and J by 6 bases; unmatched bases: 6. This CDR3 comprises 15 residues. The CDR3 here is CASSPGIAGSNEQFF. Here the CDR3 DNA reads TGTGCCAGCTCACCAGGAATAGCGGGGTCCAATGAGCAGTTCTTC.

At least ten counts were recorded for this clonotype. The CDR3 protein is CAISVAWTGEIYEQYF. The CDR3, as DNA: TGTGCCATCAGTGTGGCCTGGACAGGGGAAATTTACGAGCAGTACTTC. The genes are TRBV10-3 and TRBJ2-7; 9 nucleotides line up with TRBD1. The CDR3 loop spans 16 amino acids. CDR1 ENHRY and CDR2 SYGVKD come from the germline V gene. V gave up 4 bases and J gave up 4 bases; unmatched junction bases: 11.

This clonotype was observed many times. The gene calls are TRBV10-3 and TRBJ1-1; the D gene is possibly TRBD1 (5 bases). Trimming cost V 10 bases and J 6 bases, with 18 bases left between them. In germline, CDR1 is ENHRY, CDR2 SYGVKD. This CDR3 has 13 amino acids. CDR3 coding DNA: TGTGCCAGCCTAGACCTAACGGGGGCTGAAGCTTTCTTT. Translating it yields CASLDLTGAEAFF.

This clonotype was seen ten or more times. The chain employs TRBV3-1 and TRBJ1-1; no definite D call. The V gene's germline CDR1 is LGHDT and CDR2 YNNKEL (reference sequence). V was pared by 1 base and J by 1 base, with 10 bases between. The CDR3 runs 15 residues. CDR3 sequence reads: CASSQARLRNTEAFF. CDR3 nucleotide sequence: TGTGCCAGCAGCCAAGCGCGCCTAAGGAACACTGAAGCTTTCTTT.

This clonotype was counted at least ten times. The chain links TRBV12-3 or TRBV12-4 to TRBJ1-5; 7 bases align to TRBD1. The V gene end was trimmed by 4 bases and the J gene end by 7 bases; junction bases not matched to a gene: 7. The CDR3 extends over 14 amino acids. The CDR3 sequence: CASSSRTGWQPQHF. CDR3 coding DNA: TGTGCCAGCAGTTCCAGGACAGGTTGGCAGCCCCAGCATTTT.

The V and J genes are TRBV11-2 and TRBJ1-2; 9 bases map to TRBD1. Germline CDR1 SGHAT, CDR2 FQNNGV. V lost 7 bases and J lost 8; bases outside the gene matches: 5. The length of the CDR3 is 12 residues. CDR3: CASTGQGRGYTF. In DNA form, the CDR3 reads TGTGCCAGCACGGGACAGGGACGCGGCTACACCTTC. Full variable domain (outside the CDR3, taken from reference TRBV11-2 and TRBJ1-2): EAGVAQSPRYKIIEKRQSVAFWCNPISGHATLYWYQQILGQGPKLLIQFQNNGVVDDSQLPKDRFSAERLKGVDSTLKIQPAKLEDSAVYLCASTGQGRGYTFGSGTRLTVV.

This clonotype was recorded a few times. V is TRBV18 and J is TRBJ1-2; 8 bases line up with TRBD1. CDR3 length: 15 amino acids. The V and J ends lost 4 bases and 3 bases, in that order; junction bases with no gene match: 7. Per germline, CDR1 KGHSH and CDR2 LQKENI. CDR3 nucleotide sequence: TGTGCCAGCTCACGTACAGGGGGAAGGGACTATGGCTACACCTTC. This gives the protein CASSRTGGRDYGYTF.

This clonotype was recorded a few times. This sequence joins TRBV6-1 and TRBJ2-5; 8 nucleotides line up with TRBD2. V was clipped by 2 bases and J by 5 bases; unmatched bases: 16. Per the germline V gene, CDR1 is MNHNS and CDR2 is SASEGT. The CDR3 has 18 residues. The DNA of the CDR3 is TGTGCCAGCAGTGAATCCCCGGGGGGGTTAGCGGAGGCGGAGACCCAGTACTTC. Its protein is CASSESPGGLAEAETQYF.

The rearrangement uses TRBV6-1 and TRBJ2-3, with 8 positions matching TRBD1. V was pared by 7 bases and J by 6 bases, with 12 bases of the junction left unmatched. This CDR3 is 15 amino acids long. Germline CDR1 reads MNHNS; CDR2 reads SASEGT. CDR3 DNA: TGTGCCAGCATGGGTATGGGGACAGGCCTGGATACGCAGTATTTT. Its protein product is CASMGMGTGLDTQYF.

This clonotype was seen many times. The V gene is TRBV3-1, the J gene TRBJ2-7, with unresolved D. This CDR3 region has 11 residues. V lost 5 bases to trimming and J lost 3 bases, with 5 bases between them. CDR1 and CDR2 from the germline V gene are LGHDT and YNNKEL (reference sequence). In DNA form, the CDR3 reads TGTGCCAGCAGCTACAGCTACGAGCAGTACTTC. Translating it yields CASSYSYEQYF.

To note about this clonotype: This is likely a read error, given that the CDR3 carries no conserved phenylalanine or tryptophan at its end. V gene TRBV2 combines with J gene TRBJ2-3, with 8 bases fitting TRBD2. CDR1 is SNHLY and CDR2 is FYNNEI in the germline V gene. V was pared by 4 bases and J by 3 bases, with 3 bases of the junction left unmatched. The CDR3 loop spans 14 amino acids. The CDR3 DNA reads TGTGCCAGCAGTGGGGCGGGGGGTACAGATACGCAGTATCTT. Its translation: CASSGAGGTDTQYL.

The CDR3 protein is CSARGGGAFHEQFF. The CDR3 DNA reads TGCAGTGCTAGAGGCGGGGGGGCCTTCCATGAGCAGTTCTTC. The V gene is TRBV20-1, the J gene TRBJ2-1; TRBD2 agrees at 9 bases. This CDR3 comprises 14 residues. V was clipped by 1 base and J by 8 bases; unmatched bases: 6. Germline V CDR1 and CDR2: DFQATT, SNEGSKA (reference sequence).

The gene calls are TRBV12-3 or TRBV12-4 and TRBJ2-7; TRBD1 matches at 7 bases. V lost 5 bases and J lost 2; bases outside the gene matches: 6. This CDR3 contains 14 residues. The CDR3 sequence is CASSVLQGAYEQYF. The CDR3 coding sequence is TGTGCCAGCAGTGTGCTTCAGGGGGCCTACGAGCAGTACTTC.

This clonotype was seen ten or more times. This sequence joins TRBV2 and TRBJ1-5; 7 bases align to TRBD1. This CDR3 contains 15 residues. Germline V gives CDR1 SNHLY, CDR2 FYNNEI. The trim removed 7 bases at V and 2 bases at J, leaving 8 bases unmatched. The CDR3 reads CASMRDSVRNQPQHF. In nucleotides, the CDR3 is TGTGCCAGCATGAGGGACAGTGTCCGCAATCAGCCCCAGCATTTT.

On this clonotype itself: It may be a read error: a sequence one base away is much more abundant. This chain links TRBV20-1 with TRBJ2-1; 10 positions agree with TRBD2. This CDR3 comprises 14 residues. Germline CDR1 DFQATT, CDR2 SNEGSKA (reference sequence). V trimming: 5 bases; J trimming: 6 bases; junction bases outside the gene matches: 7. CDR3 residues: CSAGVSGGSNEQFF. In nucleotides, the CDR3 is TGCAGTGCTGGGGTTAGCGGGGGGTCCAATGAGCAGTTCTTC.

This clonotype was detected only a few times. This chain uses TRBV5-5 with TRBJ1-2; D is uncertain. V lost 4 bases and J lost 8, with 15 bases in between. CDR3 length: 13 amino acids. Germline CDR1 SGHKS, CDR2 YYEKEE (reference sequence). CDR3 nucleotide sequence: TGTGCCAGCAGCCCCAACGGGGTCGGGGGCTACACCTTC. Translated: CASSPNGVGGYTF.

The CDR3 spells CASSLVGGFDTGELFF. CDR3 DNA: TGTGCCAGCAGCTTAGTGGGGGGCTTCGACACCGGGGAGCTGTTTTTT. This chain connects TRBV7-8 to TRBJ2-2; D is possibly TRBD1 or TRBD2 (6 bases each). Trimming left V 1 base short and J 3 bases short, with 12 bases between. Germline V gene sequence: CDR1 SGHVS, CDR2 FQNEAQ. The CDR3 totals 16 residues.

In this sample, this clonotype turned up many times. V gene TRBV12-3 or TRBV12-4 combines with J gene TRBJ2-1; TRBD2 matches 11 bases. The CDR3 consists of 15 residues. After removal of 1 base from V and 6 bases from J, the junction contained 2 bases not matched to a gene. CDR3 region: CASSLDLAGGNEQFF. In DNA form, the CDR3 reads TGTGCCAGCAGTTTAGATCTAGCGGGGGGCAATGAGCAGTTCTTC.

This clonotype was seen at least ten times. This chain connects TRBV6-1 to TRBJ1-5; 8 bases are a match to TRBD1. CDR1 MNHNS and CDR2 SASEGT come from the germline V gene. The J segment lost 4 bases and the V segment lost 0 bases, leaving 5 bases of the junction unmatched. CDR3 length: 16 amino acids. CDR3 sequence (DNA): TGTGCCAGCAGTGAAGCTGGTGGGACAGGTAATCAGCCCCAGCATTTT. Amino acid sequence: CASSEAGGTGNQPQHF.

This clonotype was recorded once. The gene calls are TRBV24-1 and TRBJ2-6, with a possible D match to TRBD1 (6 bases). The CDR3 has 17 residues. The germline V and J ends were trimmed by 8 bases and 4 bases, with 20 bases remaining between them. CDR1 and CDR2 (germline): KGHDR, SFDVKD. The CDR3 coding sequence is TGTGCCACCACATACGGGACAAGTGATTACGGGGCCAACGTCCTGACTTTC. The encoded protein is CATTYGTSDYGANVLTF.

Turning to this clonotype: A much larger clone differs by one base, so this may be a read error. The chain joins TRBV15 to TRBJ1-1; 7 bases are a match to TRBD1. The CDR3 length is 14 residues. Germline V gene data show CDR1 as LNHNV and CDR2 as YYDKDF (reference sequence). Trimming cost V 7 bases and J 5 bases; bases outside gene matches: 10. CDR3 bases: TGTGCCACCAACCATCGACAGGGTTGGACTGAAGCTTTCTTT. It codes for CATNHRQGWTEAFF.

V is TRBV29-1 and J is TRBJ2-3; no clear D. There are 11 residues in the CDR3. Germline V gives CDR1 SQVTM, CDR2 ANQGSEA. V was trimmed by 4 bases and J by 4 bases, leaving 6 bases between them. This chain's CDR3 is CSVAAADTQYF. CDR3 DNA: TGCAGCGTTGCTGCTGCAGATACGCAGTATTTT.

This clonotype was detected many times. V gene TRBV7-8 combines with J gene TRBJ2-1, with D unclear. Trimming shortened V by 1 base and J by 6 bases, and 10 bases separated the two germline ends. The CDR3 is made up of 14 amino acids. Germline CDR1 reads SGHVS; CDR2 reads FQNEAQ. CDR3 amino acids: CASSLVVLTNEQFF. The DNA for the CDR3 is TGTGCCAGCAGCTTAGTCGTGCTAACCAATGAGCAGTTCTTC.

This clonotype was recorded many times. The V call is TRBV7-9, the J call TRBJ2-7; D perhaps matches TRBD2 (6 bases). CDR3 length equals 14 residues. The ends were cut back, 3 bases at V and 5 bases at J, with 14 bases in the middle. Germline CDR1 is SEHNR and CDR2 is FQNEAQ (reference sequence). The CDR3 sequence is CASSLEAGRNEQYF. The CDR3 coding sequence is TGTGCCAGCAGCTTGGAGGCAGGGAGGAACGAGCAGTACTTC.

Concerning this clonotype itself: One junction end does not reproduce the germline sequence, and a read error may be involved. The rearrangement links TRBV18 to TRBJ2-7, with no clear D. The CDR3 covers 11 residues. CDR1 and CDR2 from the germline V gene are KGHSH and LQKENI. CDR3 region: CVSSSRYEQYF. Here the CDR3 DNA reads TGTGTCAGCTCATCCCGCTACGAGCAGTACTTC.

This clonotype was seen repeatedly, ten times or more. The chain joins TRBV5-1 to TRBJ2-7; 13 bases are a match to TRBD2. The CDR3 spans 16 residues. The V gene's germline CDR1 is SGHRS and CDR2 YFSETQ. Unmatched junction bases numbered 5, after V lost 4 bases and J lost 1 base. The CDR3 nucleotides read TGCGCCAGCAGCCGTGGACTAGCGGGGGTTTCCTACGAGCAGTACTTC. Amino acids: CASSRGLAGVSYEQYF.

In its sample, this clonotype was seen a few times. The chain couples TRBV12-3 or TRBV12-4 to TRBJ2-1; the D is unclear. Trimming removed 3 bases from V and 0 bases from J, with 6 bases in between. This CDR3 spans 14 amino acids. Here the CDR3 DNA reads TGTGCCAGCAGTTTTCGGACCTCCTACAATGAGCAGTTCTTC. Residues: CASSFRTSYNEQFF.